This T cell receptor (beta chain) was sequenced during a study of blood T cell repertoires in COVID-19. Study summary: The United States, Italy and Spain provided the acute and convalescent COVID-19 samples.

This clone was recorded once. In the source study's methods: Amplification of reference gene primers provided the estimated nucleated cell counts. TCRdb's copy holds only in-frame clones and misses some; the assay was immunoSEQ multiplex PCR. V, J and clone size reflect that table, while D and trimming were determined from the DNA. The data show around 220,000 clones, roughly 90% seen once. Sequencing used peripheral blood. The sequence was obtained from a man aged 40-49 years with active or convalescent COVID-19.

CDR3 DNA sequence: TGCGCCAGCAGCTTAACTAGCTACAATGAGCAGTTCTTC. Its translation is CASSLTSYNEQFF. The genes are TRBV5-1 and TRBJ2-1; weak D call: TRBD2 (5 bases). Looked up from germline, CDR1 is SGHRS and CDR2 is YFSETQ. This CDR3 has 13 amino acids. Trimming pared 2 bases from V and 3 bases from J, leaving 6 bases between.